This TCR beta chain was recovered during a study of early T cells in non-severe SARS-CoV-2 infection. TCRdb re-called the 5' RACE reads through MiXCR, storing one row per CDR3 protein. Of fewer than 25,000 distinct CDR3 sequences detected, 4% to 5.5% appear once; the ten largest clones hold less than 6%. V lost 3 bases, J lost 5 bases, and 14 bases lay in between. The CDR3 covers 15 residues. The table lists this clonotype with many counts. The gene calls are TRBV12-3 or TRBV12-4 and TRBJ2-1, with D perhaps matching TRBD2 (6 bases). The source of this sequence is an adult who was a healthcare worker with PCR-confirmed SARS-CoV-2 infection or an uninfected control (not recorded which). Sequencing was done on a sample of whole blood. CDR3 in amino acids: CASSLVGGAHNEQFF. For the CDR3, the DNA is TGTGCCAGCAGTTTGGTTGGCGGGGCACACAATGAGCAGTTCTTC.